This T cell receptor beta chain emerged from a study of glioma-infiltrating T cells after dendritic cell vaccination. Whole-study context: Patients had newly diagnosed or recurrent glioblastoma and received dendritic cell vaccines. Dendritic cell vaccine was injected intradermally three times, biweekly.

CDR3 length: 15 amino acids. The junction had 10 bases not matched to a gene; V was cut back by 5 bases and J by 3 bases. Germline V gene lookup returns CDR1 MNHEY and CDR2 SMNVEV (reference sequence). Method: immunoSEQ multiplex PCR; TCRdb's copy keeps in-frame clones and lacks some. The sample shows about 65,000 clones, 86% of them seen only once. About this clone itself: Its matching antigen is unknown.

Overall study findings and caveats: Few patients contributed both blood and tumor specimens.

Time point reported: after dendritic cell vaccination, including at tumor progression/relapse. The clonotype originates from a human donor with glioblastoma. The chain is built from TRBV27 and TRBJ2-7; TRBD1 matches 7 bases. This material consisted of blood, taken after dendritic cell vaccination. CDR3 in amino acids: CASSPYGQVYYEQYF. CDR3 DNA: TGTGCCAGCAGTCCTTACGGACAGGTTTACTACGAGCAGTACTTC.